These T cell receptor beta chains were read from a single sample in a study of regulatory T cells in long-lasting Graves disease. MiXCR, applied by TCRdb to the multiplex PCR reads, yields one record per CDR3 protein. The table shows about 420,000 distinct CDR3 sequences, with about a sixth occurring only once. In addition, the sample was reused for a study of T cells in Graves' hyperthyroidism and ophthalmopathy.

Sequences were derived from peripheral blood mononuclear cells (PBMCs), sampled at new diagnosis, from a patient treated with antithyroid drugs. The receptors originated from a young woman with Graves disease. Both conserved end residues are part of each CDR3. The D gene is left open where the match is weak. Some rows have no size entry. The others give once, few or many, or a class for an expanded clone.

TRBD1,TRBV10-3,TRBJ2-5,many,CAISAPDRGLPTQYF,TGTGCCATCAGTGCCCCGGACAGGGGGCTTCCGACCCAGTACTTC
-,TRBV9,TRBJ2-5,-,CASSVAPTGLETQYF,TGTGCCAGCAGCGTAGCCCCAACAGGGTTGGAGACCCAGTACTTC
-,TRBV29-1,TRBJ2-6,-,CSVEDDFNGANVLTF,TGCAGCGTTGAGGACGACTTCAATGGGGCCAACGTCCTGACTTTC
-,TRBV7-3,TRBJ1-1,many,CASSPGISNTEAFF,TGTGCCAGCAGCCCAGGGATTTCGAACACTGAAGCTTTCTTT
TRBD1,TRBV7-9,TRBJ2-7,many,CASTEDRGHEQYF,TGTGCCAGCACCGAAGACAGGGGGCACGAGCAGTACTTC
-,TRBV24-1,TRBJ2-3,many,CATQSGESTDTQYF,TGTGCCACTCAGTCTGGAGAGAGCACAGATACGCAGTATTTT
-,TRBV30,TRBJ2-7,-,CAWTTGITYEQYF,TGTGCCTGGACCACAGGAATTACCTACGAGCAGTACTTC
-,TRBV30,TRBJ1-2,few,CAWSIQSNYGYTF,TGTGCCTGGAGTATCCAGAGTAACTATGGCTACACCTTC
-,TRBV10-3,TRBJ2-7,many,CAISESADEQYF,TGTGCCATCAGTGAGTCGGCGGACGAGCAGTACTTC
-,TRBV19,TRBJ1-5,-,CASSMNRGDSNQPQHF,TGTGCCAGTAGTATGAATAGGGGCGATAGCAATCAGCCCCAGCATTTT
TRBD2,TRBV27,TRBJ2-1,-,CASSPGTSWYNEQFF,TGTGCCAGCAGTCCTGGGACTAGCTGGTACAATGAGCAGTTCTTC
TRBD2,TRBV20-1,TRBJ2-5,-,CSARGLAARETQYF,TGCAGTGCTAGGGGACTAGCGGCCAGAGAGACCCAGTACTTC
-,TRBV19,TRBJ2-5,-,CASSITANQETQYF,TGTGCCAGTAGTATCACGGCTAACCAAGAGACCCAGTACTTC
-,TRBV4-1,TRBJ2-1,few,CASSQPLGAYNEQFF,TGCGCCAGCAGCCAACCCCTAGGGGCGTACAATGAGCAGTTCTTC
TRBD1,TRBV28,TRBJ1-5,-,CASSFGRGKNQPQHF,TGTGCCAGCAGTTTCGGCAGGGGGAAAAATCAGCCCCAGCATTTT
TRBD1,TRBV7-8,TRBJ1-5,few,CASSLARDRGGQPQHF,TGTGCCAGCAGCTTAGCGCGAGACAGGGGAGGTCAGCCCCAGCATTTT
-,TRBV7-3,TRBJ2-1,few,CASSLDGNNEQFF,TGTGCCAGCAGCTTAGACGGGAACAATGAGCAGTTCTTC
-,TRBV7-9,TRBJ1-2,many,CASSLTASGGYTF,TGTGCCAGCAGCCTAACCGCTTCTGGGGGCTACACCTTC
-,TRBV6-9,TRBJ2-7,many,CASSLTTGFYEQYF,TGTGCCAGCAGTTTAACTACAGGATTCTACGAGCAGTACTTC
-,TRBV5-1,TRBJ2-7,-,CVSSLGHSYEQYF,TGCGTCAGCAGCTTAGGACACTCCTACGAGCAGTACTTC
TRBD1,TRBV18,TRBJ2-7,-,CASSPPDRPRNEQYF,TGTGCCAGCTCACCACCGGACAGGCCGAGAAACGAGCAGTACTTC
-,TRBV13,TRBJ2-5,many,CASSLWRDTWGETQYF,TGTGCCAGCAGCTTATGGAGGGACACTTGGGGGGAGACCCAGTACTTC
-,TRBV5-1,TRBJ2-7,few,CASSLVVRGHEQYF,TGCGCCAGCAGCTTGGTAGTCCGGGGGCACGAGCAGTACTTC
-,TRBV11-2,TRBJ2-3,many,CASSLARSDTQYF,TGTGCCAGCAGCTTAGCCCGATCAGATACGCAGTATTTT
TRBD1,TRBV24-1,TRBJ2-7,many,CATSADRGGKYEQYF,TGTGCCACCAGTGCTGACAGGGGTGGAAAGTACGAGCAGTACTTC
TRBD2,TRBV6-2/TRBV6-3,TRBJ2-3,-,CASSYTSGTVDTQYF,TGTGCCAGCAGTTACACTAGCGGGACCGTAGATACGCAGTATTTT
TRBD2,TRBV15,TRBJ2-5,many,CATSRQTGTSGRETQYF,TGTGCCACCAGCAGACAAACAGGGACTAGCGGGAGGGAGACCCAGTACTTC
TRBD1,TRBV28,TRBJ1-5,-,CASSLAGTGSNQPQHF,TGTGCCAGCAGTTTAGCGGGGACAGGCTCCAATCAGCCCCAGCATTTT